This entry features one TCR beta chain sequence. Antigen unknown. These data come from a study of blood T cells in healthy people across ages. Alongside a J-beta primer mix, a sample-barcoded 5' primer served in a second PCR lasting about 7 to 11 cycles. Each cDNA molecule received a tag from a template-switch adaptor that had 12 random nucleotides. MiXCR, applied by TCRdb to the 5' RACE reads, yields one record per CDR3 protein. The sample has roughly 720,000 distinct CDR3 sequences; 40% to 65% are singletons. General observations from the study: Greater diversity and more naive CD4+ cells were seen in long-lived donors than in aged donors. While age rose, TCR beta diversity per million T cells dropped in a roughly linear way.

V was clipped by 0 bases and J by 1 base, with 7 bases between them. Germline-derived CDR1 and CDR2 are SGDLS and YYNGEE. The CDR3 consists of 14 residues. This chain links TRBV9 with TRBJ1-1; no clear D gene. This TCR derives from a man aged 80 or over in good health. Sequenced sample: blood. The chain's CDR3 is CASSVDPENTEAFF. CDR3 bases: TGTGCCAGCAGCGTAGACCCAGAGAACACTGAAGCTTTCTTT.